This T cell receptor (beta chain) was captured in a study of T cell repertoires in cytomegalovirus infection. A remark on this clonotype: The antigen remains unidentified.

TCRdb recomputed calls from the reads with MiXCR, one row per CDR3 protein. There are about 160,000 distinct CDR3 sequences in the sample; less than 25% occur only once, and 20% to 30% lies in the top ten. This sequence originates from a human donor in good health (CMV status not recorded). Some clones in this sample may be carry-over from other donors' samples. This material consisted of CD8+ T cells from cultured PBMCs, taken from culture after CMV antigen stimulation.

The CDR3: CASSYPASFAEQFF. The CDR3 nucleotides are TGTGCCAGCAGTTACCCGGCGTCTTTCGCTGAGCAGTTCTTC. This chain links TRBV6-2 or TRBV6-3 with TRBJ2-1; D remains unclear. The germline V gene encodes CDR1 MNHEY and CDR2 SVGEGT. Trimming left V 2 bases short and J 9 bases short, with 14 bases between. This CDR3 comprises 14 residues.